This TCR beta chain was sequenced in a study of T-cell reconstitution after alpha-beta-depleted transplantation in children (dated by TCRdb to about 2016). With regard to the full study: The study quantitatively tracked T-cell immune reconstitution after TCRalphabeta/CD19-depleted allogeneic hematopoietic cell transplantation in children using TCR repertoire profiling.

Library construction relied on PCR. The sequencer was an Illumina HiSeq 2500. Molecular barcoding was employed in the preparation of TCR libraries, with unique molecular identifiers being used to normalize TCRbeta repertoire quantification. TCRdb applied fastp at Q25 and MiXCR to the public reads, then kept only in-frame beta chains. All rows with the same CDR3 protein become a single entry with the most common DNA and genes. This sample gives about 210,000 distinct CDR3 sequences in total; under 20% of them show up just once. The ten biggest clones cover 35% to 50% of the sample. From its cysteine to its phenylalanine, the CDR3 spans 15 amino acids. Only the CDR3 DNA is retained, 45 bases long and in frame from the first base. CDR1 and CDR2 are drawn from the germline V gene: SGHVS, FNYEAQ. Relative to germline, V is 5 bases shorter and J is 2 bases shorter, with 16 bases between their ends. Overall study results and their limits: About two months after transplant, the apparently early recovery of alphabetaT-cell counts reportedly depended on just several hundred clones that had expanded rapidly and came from non-depleted graft cells. Over the following months the frequencies of hyperexpanded clones went down, and after one year T-cell counts and TCRbeta diversity were mostly credited to newly produced T cells. The high TCRbeta diversity at day 60 in some patients was ascribed to recipient T cells and intrathymic progenitors that had survived conditioning.

The treatment or condition label corresponds to: allogeneic hematopoietic cell transplantation with graft depleted of TCRalphabeta T cells and CD19 B cells. The transplant recipients were children given TCRalphabeta/CD19-depleted allogeneic hematopoietic cell grafts. This clonotype has only a few counts. The antigen this receptor binds is unknown. Base qualities are missing; no much larger clone stands one base away. Here the chain combines TRBV7-6 and TRBJ2-7; the D gene could be either TRBD1 or TRBD2, each agreeing at 5 bases. The material was PBMCs, mostly from graft donor cells, obtained 360 days after TCRalphabeta/CD19-depleted stem cell transplant. This sequence was found in a male patient aged 2 to 10 who had a stem cell transplant for acute lymphoblastic leukemia, so the T cells may come from the graft donor. At the DNA level, the sequence is TGTGCCAGCAGCCCCGCAGGGCGGGTTCCCTACGAGCAGTACTTC. The encoded protein is CASSPAGRVPYEQYF.